The TCR beta chain described here comes from a study of identifying expanded T cells in peripheral blood. V was pared by 6 bases and J by 10 bases, with 7 bases between. Germline lookup yields CDR1 MNHNY and CDR2 SVGAGI (reference sequence). This CDR3 comprises 10 residues. During the collection period, no donor immune events like infections were recorded. Only in-frame clones appear in the TCRdb table, and some are missing; sequencing was by immunoSEQ multiplex PCR. The sample records about 83,000 clones, over 75% being singletons. Overall study findings and caveats: Over approximately two and four weeks, about 17 and 20 clones changed, versus roughly 1.1 between replicates. Across healthy donors, higher total template counts meant significantly greater approximately 2-week count variance.

In the case of this clone: Its specificity is not known.

The sequence was collected from a person between 18 and 70 years old in good health. The chain links TRBV6-6 to TRBJ2-1; D is undetermined. The sequenced material came from blood. CDR3 DNA: TGTGCCAGCAGCTCTTTAGAGCAGTTCTTC. As protein: CASSSLEQFF.